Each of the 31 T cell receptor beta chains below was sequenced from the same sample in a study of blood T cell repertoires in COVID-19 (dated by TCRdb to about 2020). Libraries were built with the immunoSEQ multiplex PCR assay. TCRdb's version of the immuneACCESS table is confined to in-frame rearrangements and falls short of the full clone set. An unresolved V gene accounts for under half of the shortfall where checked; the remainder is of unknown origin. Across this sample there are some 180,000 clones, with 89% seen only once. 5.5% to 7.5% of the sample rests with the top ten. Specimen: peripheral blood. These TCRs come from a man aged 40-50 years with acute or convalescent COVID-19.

The CDR3 loop is CASGRGYEQYF. CDR3 sequence (DNA): TGTGCCAGTGGACGGGGCTACGAGCAGTACTTC. V and J are TRBV19 and TRBJ2-7; possible D gene TRBD2, 5 bases. The CDR3 runs 11 residues. CDR1 and CDR2 (germline): LNHDA, SQIVND (reference sequence). Deletions cut 8 bases from V and 3 bases from J, with 8 bases between.

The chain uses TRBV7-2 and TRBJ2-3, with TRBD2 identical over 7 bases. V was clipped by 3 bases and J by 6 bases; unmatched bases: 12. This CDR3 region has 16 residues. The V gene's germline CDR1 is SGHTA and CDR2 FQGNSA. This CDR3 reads CASSFARTRGPDTQYF. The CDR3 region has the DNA TGTGCCAGCAGCTTCGCTCGGACTAGGGGTCCCGATACGCAGTATTTT.

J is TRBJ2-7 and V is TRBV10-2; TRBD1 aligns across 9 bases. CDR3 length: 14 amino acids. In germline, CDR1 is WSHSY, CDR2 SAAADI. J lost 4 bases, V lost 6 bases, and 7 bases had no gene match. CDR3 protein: CASRPGQGVYEQYF. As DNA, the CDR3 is TGCGCCAGCAGGCCGGGACAGGGTGTTTACGAGCAGTACTTC.

The chain's CDR3 is CASTRGSDTGELFF. Here the CDR3 DNA reads TGTGCCAGCACGAGGGGGAGCGACACCGGGGAGCTGTTTTTT. The chain links TRBV9 to TRBJ2-2, with a possible D match to TRBD1 (6 bases). The CDR3 runs 14 residues. The V gene lost 6 bases and the J gene lost 3 bases, with 12 bases spanning the gap. Per germline, CDR1 SGDLS and CDR2 YYNGEE.

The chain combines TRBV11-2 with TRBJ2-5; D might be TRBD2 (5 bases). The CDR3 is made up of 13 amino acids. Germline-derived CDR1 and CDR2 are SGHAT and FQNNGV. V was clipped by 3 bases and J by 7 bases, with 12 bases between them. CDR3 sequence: CASSFSGVGTQYF. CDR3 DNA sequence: TGTGCCAGCAGCTTCTCCGGGGTGGGGACCCAGTACTTC.

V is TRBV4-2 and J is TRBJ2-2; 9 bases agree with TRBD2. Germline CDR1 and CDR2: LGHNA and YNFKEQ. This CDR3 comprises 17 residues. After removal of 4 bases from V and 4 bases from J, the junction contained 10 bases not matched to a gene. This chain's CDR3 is CASSRAGRAGGTGELFF. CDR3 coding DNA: TGTGCCAGCAGCCGAGCGGGTAGAGCGGGGGGCACCGGGGAGCTGTTTTTT.

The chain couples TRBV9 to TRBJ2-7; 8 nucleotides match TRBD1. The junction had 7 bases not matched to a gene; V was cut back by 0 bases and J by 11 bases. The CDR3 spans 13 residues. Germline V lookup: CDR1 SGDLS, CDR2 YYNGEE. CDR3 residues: CASSVGDRGVKYF. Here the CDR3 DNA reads TGTGCCAGCAGCGTAGGAGACAGGGGAGTTAAGTACTTC.

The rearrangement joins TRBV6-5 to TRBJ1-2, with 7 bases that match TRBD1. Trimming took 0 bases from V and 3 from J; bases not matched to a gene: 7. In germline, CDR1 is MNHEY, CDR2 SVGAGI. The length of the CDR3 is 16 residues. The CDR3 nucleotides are TGTGCCAGCAGTTACTCGAAGTGGACAGGCGACTATGGCTACACCTTC. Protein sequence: CASSYSKWTGDYGYTF.

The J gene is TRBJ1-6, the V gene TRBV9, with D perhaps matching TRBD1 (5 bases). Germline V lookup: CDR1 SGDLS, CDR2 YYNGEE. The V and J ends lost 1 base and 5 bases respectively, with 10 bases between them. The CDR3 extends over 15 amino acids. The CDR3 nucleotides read TGTGCCAGCAGCGTAACCGGACACGATAATTCACCCCTCCACTTT. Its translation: CASSVTGHDNSPLHF.

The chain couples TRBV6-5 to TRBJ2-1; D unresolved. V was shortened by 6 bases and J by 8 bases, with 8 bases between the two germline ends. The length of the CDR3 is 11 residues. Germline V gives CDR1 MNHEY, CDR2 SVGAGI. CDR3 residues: CASSQYDEQFF. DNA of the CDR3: TGTGCCAGCAGCCAGTACGATGAGCAGTTCTTC.

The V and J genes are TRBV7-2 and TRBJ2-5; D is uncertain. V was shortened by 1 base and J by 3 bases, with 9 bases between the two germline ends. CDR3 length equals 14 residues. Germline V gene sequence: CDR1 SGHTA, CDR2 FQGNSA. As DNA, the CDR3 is TGTGCCAGCAGCTTAGGGGCAACTGAAGAGACCCAGTACTTC. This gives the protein CASSLGATEETQYF.

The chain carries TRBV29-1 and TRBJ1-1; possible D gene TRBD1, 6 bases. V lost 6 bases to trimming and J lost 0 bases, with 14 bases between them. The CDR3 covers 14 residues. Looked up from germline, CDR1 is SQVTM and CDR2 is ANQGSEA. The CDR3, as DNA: TGCAGCGTCACAATTACAGGGCTGAACACTGAAGCTTTCTTT. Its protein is CSVTITGLNTEAFF.

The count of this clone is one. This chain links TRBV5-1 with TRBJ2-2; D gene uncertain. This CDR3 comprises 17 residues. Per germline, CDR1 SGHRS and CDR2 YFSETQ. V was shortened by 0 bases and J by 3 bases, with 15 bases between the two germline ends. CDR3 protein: CASSLGAYGQHTGELFF. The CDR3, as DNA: TGCGCCAGCAGCTTGGGGGCCTACGGTCAACACACCGGGGAGCTGTTTTTT.

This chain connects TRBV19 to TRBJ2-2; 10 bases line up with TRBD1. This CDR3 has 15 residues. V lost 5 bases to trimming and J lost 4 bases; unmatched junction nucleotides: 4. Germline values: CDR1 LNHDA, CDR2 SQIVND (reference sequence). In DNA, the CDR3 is TGTGCCAGTAGTTCAGGGACAGGGGCCACCGGGGAGCTGTTTTTT. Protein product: CASSSGTGATGELFF. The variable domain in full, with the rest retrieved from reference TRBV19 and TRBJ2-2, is DGGITQSPKYLFRKEGQNVTLSCEQNLNHDAMYWYRQDPGQGLRLIYYSQIVNDFQKGDIAEGYSVSREKKESFPLTVTSAQKNPTAFYLCASSSGTGATGELFFGEGSRLTVL.

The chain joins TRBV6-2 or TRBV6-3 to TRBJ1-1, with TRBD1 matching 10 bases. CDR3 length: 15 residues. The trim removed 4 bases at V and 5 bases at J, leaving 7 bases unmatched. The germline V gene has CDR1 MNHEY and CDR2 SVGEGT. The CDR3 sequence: CASSFTGTGDTEAFF. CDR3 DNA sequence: TGTGCCAGCAGTTTTACCGGGACAGGGGATACTGAAGCTTTCTTT.

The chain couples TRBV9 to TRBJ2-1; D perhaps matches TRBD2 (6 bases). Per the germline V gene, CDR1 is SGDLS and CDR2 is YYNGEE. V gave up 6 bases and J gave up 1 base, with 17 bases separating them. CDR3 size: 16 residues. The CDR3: CASISMGRGSYNEQFF. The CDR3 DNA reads TGTGCCAGCATATCCATGGGTCGGGGGTCCTACAATGAGCAGTTCTTC.

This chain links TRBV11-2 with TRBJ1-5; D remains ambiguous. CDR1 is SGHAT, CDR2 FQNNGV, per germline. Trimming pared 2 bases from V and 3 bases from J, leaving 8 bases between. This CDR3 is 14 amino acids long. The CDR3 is CASSLFGINQPQHF. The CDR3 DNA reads TGTGCCAGCAGCTTATTCGGGATCAATCAGCCCCAGCATTTT. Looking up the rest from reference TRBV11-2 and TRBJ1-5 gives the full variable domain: EAGVAQSPRYKIIEKRQSVAFWCNPISGHATLYWYQQILGQGPKLLIQFQNNGVVDDSQLPKDRFSAERLKGVDSTLKIQPAKLEDSAVYLCASSLFGINQPQHFGDGTRLSIL.

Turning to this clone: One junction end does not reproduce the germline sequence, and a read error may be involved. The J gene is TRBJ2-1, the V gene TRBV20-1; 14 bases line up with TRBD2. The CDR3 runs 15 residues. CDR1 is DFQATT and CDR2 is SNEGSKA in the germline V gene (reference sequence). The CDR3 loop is CSASRTSGGYTEQFF. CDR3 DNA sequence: TGCAGTGCTAGTAGGACTAGCGGGGGGTACACTGAGCAGTTCTTC.

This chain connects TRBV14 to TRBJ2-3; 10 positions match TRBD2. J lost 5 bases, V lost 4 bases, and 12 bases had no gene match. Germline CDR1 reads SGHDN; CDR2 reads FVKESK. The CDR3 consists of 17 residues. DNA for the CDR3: TGTGCCAGCAGCCTGCCTCGAGCGGGGGGGAGAGGAGATACGCAGTATTTT. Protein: CASSLPRAGGRGDTQYF.

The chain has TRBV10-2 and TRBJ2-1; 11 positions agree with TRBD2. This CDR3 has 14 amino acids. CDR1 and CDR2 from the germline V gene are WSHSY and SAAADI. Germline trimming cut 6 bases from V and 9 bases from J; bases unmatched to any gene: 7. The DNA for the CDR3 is TGCGCCAGCAGCCGGGCTAGCGGGGGGTCTGAGCAGTTCTTC. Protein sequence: CASSRASGGSEQFF.

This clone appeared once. Here the CDR3 DNA reads TGTGCCAGCAGTCCAGGGGACAGATTTTGGGAGCAGTACTTC. It translates to CASSPGDRFWEQYF. The J gene is TRBJ2-7, the V gene TRBV27; 7 bases are shared with TRBD1. The germline V gene has CDR1 MNHEY and CDR2 SMNVEV (reference sequence). The CDR3 runs 14 residues. The V gene end was trimmed by 5 bases and the J gene end by 7 bases; junction bases not matched to a gene: 11.

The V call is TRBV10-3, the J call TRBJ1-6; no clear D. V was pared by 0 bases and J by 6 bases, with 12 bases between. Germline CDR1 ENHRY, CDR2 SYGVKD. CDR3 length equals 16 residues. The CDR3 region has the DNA TGTGCCATCAGTGAGTCGCGGCCCCGGGGTAATTCACCCCTCCACTTT. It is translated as CAISESRPRGNSPLHF.

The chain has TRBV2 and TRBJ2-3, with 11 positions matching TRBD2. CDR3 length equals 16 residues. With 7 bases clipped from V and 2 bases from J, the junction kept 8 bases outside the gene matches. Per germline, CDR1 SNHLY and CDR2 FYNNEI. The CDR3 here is CASIPGTSGATDTQYF. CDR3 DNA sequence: TGTGCCAGCATCCCTGGGACTAGCGGTGCCACAGATACGCAGTATTTT.

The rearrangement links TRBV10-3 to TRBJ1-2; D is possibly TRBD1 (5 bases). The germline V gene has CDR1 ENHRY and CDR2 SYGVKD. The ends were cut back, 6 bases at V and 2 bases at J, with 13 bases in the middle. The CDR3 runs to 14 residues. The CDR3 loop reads CAIRSPTVNYGYTF. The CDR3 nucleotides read TGTGCCATCAGATCCCCGACAGTCAACTATGGCTACACCTTC.

Here the CDR3 DNA reads TGCGCCAGCTTAGGTAGCGGGGGGTCCCTCTCCTACGAGCAGTACTTC. This codes for CASLGSGGSLSYEQYF. The chain joins TRBV10-2 to TRBJ2-7; TRBD2 aligns across 10 bases. The germline CDR1 and CDR2 sequences are WSHSY and SAAADI. The CDR3 runs 16 residues. Unmatched junction bases numbered 10, after V lost 8 bases and J lost 0 bases.

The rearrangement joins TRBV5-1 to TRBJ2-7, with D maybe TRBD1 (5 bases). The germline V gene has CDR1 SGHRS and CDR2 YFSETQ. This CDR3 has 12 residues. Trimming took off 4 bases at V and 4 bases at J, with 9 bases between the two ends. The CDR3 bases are TGCGCCAGCAGCCCGGACACTTACGAGCAGTACTTC. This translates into CASSPDTYEQYF.

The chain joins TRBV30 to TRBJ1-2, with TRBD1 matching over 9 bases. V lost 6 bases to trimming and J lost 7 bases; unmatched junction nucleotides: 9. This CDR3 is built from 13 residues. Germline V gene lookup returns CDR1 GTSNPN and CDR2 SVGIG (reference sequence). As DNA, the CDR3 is TGTGCCTGTGGACAGGGGAATGTCGGTGGCTACACCTTC. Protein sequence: CACGQGNVGGYTF. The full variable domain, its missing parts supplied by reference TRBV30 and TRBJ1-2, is SQTIHQWPATLVQPVGSPLSLECTVEGTSNPNLYWYRQAAGRGLQLLFYSVGIGQISSEVPQNLSASRPQDRQFILSSKKLLLSDSGFYLCACGQGNVGGYTFGSGTRLTVV.

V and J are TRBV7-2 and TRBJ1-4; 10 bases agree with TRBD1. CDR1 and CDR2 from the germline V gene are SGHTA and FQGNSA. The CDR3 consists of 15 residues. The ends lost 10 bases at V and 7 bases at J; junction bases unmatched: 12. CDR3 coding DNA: TGTGCCAACAGTCTAGGGGGGACAGGGGCTGAAAAACTGTTTTTT. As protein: CANSLGGTGAEKLFF. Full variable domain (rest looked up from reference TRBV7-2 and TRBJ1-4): GAGVSQSPSNKVTEKGKDVELRCDPISGHTALYWYRQSLGQGLEFLIYFQGNSAPDKSGLPSDRFSAERTGGSVSTLTIQRTQQEDSAVYLCANSLGGTGAEKLFFGSGTQLSVL.

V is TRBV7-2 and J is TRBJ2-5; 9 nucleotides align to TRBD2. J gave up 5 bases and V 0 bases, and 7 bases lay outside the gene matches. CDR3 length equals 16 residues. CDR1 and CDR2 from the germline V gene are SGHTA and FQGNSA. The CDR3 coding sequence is TGTGCCAGCAGCTTAGCTGGCGGGGGGGCCCCGGAGACCCAGTACTTC. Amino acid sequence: CASSLAGGGAPETQYF.

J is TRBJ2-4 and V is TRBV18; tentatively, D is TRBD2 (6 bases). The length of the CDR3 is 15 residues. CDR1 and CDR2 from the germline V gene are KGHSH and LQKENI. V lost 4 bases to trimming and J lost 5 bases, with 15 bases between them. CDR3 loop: CASSLSVIAENIQYF. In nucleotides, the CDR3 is TGTGCCAGCTCACTTTCAGTGATAGCGGAAAACATTCAGTACTTC.

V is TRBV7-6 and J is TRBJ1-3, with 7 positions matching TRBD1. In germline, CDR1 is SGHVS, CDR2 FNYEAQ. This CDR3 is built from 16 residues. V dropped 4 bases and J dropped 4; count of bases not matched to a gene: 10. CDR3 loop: CASSSPPRDRGNTIYF. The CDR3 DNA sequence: TGTGCCAGCAGCTCCCCACCCCGGGACAGAGGAAACACCATATATTTT.